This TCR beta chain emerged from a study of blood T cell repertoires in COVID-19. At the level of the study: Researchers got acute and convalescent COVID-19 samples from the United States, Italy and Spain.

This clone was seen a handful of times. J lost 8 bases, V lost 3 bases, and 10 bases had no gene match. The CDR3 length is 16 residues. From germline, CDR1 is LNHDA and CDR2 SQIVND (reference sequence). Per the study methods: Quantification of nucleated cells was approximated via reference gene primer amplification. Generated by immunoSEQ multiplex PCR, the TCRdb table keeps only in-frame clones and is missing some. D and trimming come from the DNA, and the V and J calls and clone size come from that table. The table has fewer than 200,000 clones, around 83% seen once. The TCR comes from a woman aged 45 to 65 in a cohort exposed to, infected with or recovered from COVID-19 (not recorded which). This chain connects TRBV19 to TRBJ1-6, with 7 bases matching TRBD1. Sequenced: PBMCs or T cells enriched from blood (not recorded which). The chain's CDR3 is CASSMDLQGFDSPLHF. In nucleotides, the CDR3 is TGTGCCAGTAGTATGGACCTACAGGGGTTTGATTCACCCCTCCACTTT.